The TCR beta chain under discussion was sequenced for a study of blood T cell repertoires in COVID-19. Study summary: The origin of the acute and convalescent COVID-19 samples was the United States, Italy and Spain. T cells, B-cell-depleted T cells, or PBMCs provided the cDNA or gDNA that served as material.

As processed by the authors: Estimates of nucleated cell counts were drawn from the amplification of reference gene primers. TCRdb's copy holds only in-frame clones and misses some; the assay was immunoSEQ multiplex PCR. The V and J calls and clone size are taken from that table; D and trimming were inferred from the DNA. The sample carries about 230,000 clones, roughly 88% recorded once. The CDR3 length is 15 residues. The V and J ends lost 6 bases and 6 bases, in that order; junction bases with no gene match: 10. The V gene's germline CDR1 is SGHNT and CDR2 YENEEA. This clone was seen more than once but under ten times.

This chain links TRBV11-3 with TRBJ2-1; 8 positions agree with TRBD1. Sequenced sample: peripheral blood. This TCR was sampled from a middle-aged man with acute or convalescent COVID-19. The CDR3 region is CASSTGQGEFNEQFF. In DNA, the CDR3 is TGTGCCAGCAGTACAGGACAGGGTGAATTCAATGAGCAGTTCTTC. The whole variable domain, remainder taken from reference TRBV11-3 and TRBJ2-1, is EAGVVQSPRYKIIEKKQPVAFWCNPISGHNTLYWYLQNLGQGPELLIRYENEEAVDDSQLPKDRFSAERLKGVDSTLKIQPAELGDSAVYLCASSTGQGEFNEQFFGPGTRLTVL.